A selection of T cell receptor beta chains follows, all from one sample in a study of tumor-infiltrating lymphocytes in oesophageal squamous cell carcinoma. Using its own MiXCR run on the PCR reads, TCRdb lists one record per CDR3 protein. The profile shows roughly 10,000 distinct CDR3 sequences, roughly 57% of them singletons. The material sequenced was esophageal tumor tissue. The receptors were gathered from a female donor with esophageal squamous cell carcinoma. CDR3s include the opening cysteine and the closing phenylalanine or tryptophan. The order of the fields is J gene, V gene, D gene, clone size, CDR3 DNA, CDR3 protein. D genes are given only for firm matches. The size of a clone is reported for some rows only, either as once, few or many, or as a class for expanded clones.

TRBJ2-7	TRBV7-2	NA	many	TGTGCCAGCAGCCTCACATACGAGCAGTACTTC	CASSLTYEQYF
TRBJ2-2	TRBV24-1	TRBD2	NA	TGTGCCACCAGCCCGGGACTAGCGGGAGGGGGCACCGGGGAGCTGTTTTTT	CATSPGLAGGGTGELFF
TRBJ1-2	TRBV10-3	NA	many	TGTGCCATCCGGAGCGGTGATGCTATAGGCTACACCTTC	CAIRSGDAIGYTF
TRBJ2-7	TRBV19	NA	NA	TGTGCCAGTAGTCTTAATAGGGACTCGATCTACGAGCAGTACTTC	CASSLNRDSIYEQYF
TRBJ2-5	TRBV7-6	NA	few	TGTGCCAGCAGCCTGGAACCCAAAGAGACCCAGTACTTC	CASSLEPKETQYF
TRBJ2-7	TRBV7-2	NA	NA	TGTGCCAGCAGCTTAGCGGTTGACAGCTCCTACGAGCAGTACTTC	CASSLAVDSSYEQYF
TRBJ1-1	TRBV6-2/TRBV6-3	NA	medium-sized	TGTGCCAGCAGTTCTTTAAGCTGGAACACTGAAGCTTTCTTT	CASSSLSWNTEAFF
TRBJ2-6	TRBV2	NA	NA	TGTGCCAGCAGTGAAGCGTGGCAGACTGGGGCCAACGTCCTGACTTTC	CASSEAWQTGANVLTF
TRBJ2-5	TRBV6-2/TRBV6-3	NA	few	TGTGCCAGCAGTTACTCCACAGGGAGATGGGTCCAAGAGACCCAGTACTTC	CASSYSTGRWVQETQYF
TRBJ1-2	TRBV6-6	NA	NA	TGTGCCAGCAGTCCAAACCGGGACTCCGGCTATGGCTACACCTTC	CASSPNRDSGYGYTF
TRBJ1-1	TRBV6-6	NA	once	TGTGCCAGCAGTTACTCTTCGTGGGGGCAAAGGGAAGCTTTCTTT	CASSYSSWGQREAFF
TRBJ2-3	TRBV7-6	NA	NA	TGTGCCAGCAGCCTAGGGAGGTACGGGGGCGACGATACGCAGTATTTT	CASSLGRYGGDDTQYF
TRBJ1-2	TRBV5-1	NA	once	TGCGCCAGCAGCCACGTAGCCGGACGGTTGAACTATGGCTACACCTTC	CASSHVAGRLNYGYTF
TRBJ2-3	TRBV7-2	TRBD2	once	TGTGCCAGCAGCCCGAATACTAGCGGGAGGGATACGCAGTATTTT	CASSPNTSGRDTQYF
TRBJ2-7	TRBV12-3/TRBV12-4	TRBD1	NA	TGTGCCAGCAGTCTAATGACAGGGGGCGGTTGGGGCGAGCAGTACTTC	CASSLMTGGGWGEQYF
TRBJ2-1	TRBV7-2	TRBD1	NA	TGTGCCACCGAACAGGGGTCCTACAATGAGCAGTTCTTC	CATEQGSYNEQFF
TRBJ2-1	TRBV12-3/TRBV12-4	NA	NA	TGTGCCAGCAGTTTAATGGGGAGTGAGCAGTTCTTC	CASSLMGSEQFF
TRBJ2-7	TRBV6-1	NA	many	TGTGCCAGCAGAGAGTCGGGCATCTACGAGCAGTACTTC	CASRESGIYEQYF
TRBJ2-7	TRBV5-5	TRBD2	NA	TGTGCCAGCAGCTTGGCCGTCGCGGGAGGGTACGAGCAGTACTTC	CASSLAVAGGYEQYF
TRBJ2-2	TRBV3-1	TRBD1	NA	TGTGCCAGCAGCCGGAATACAGGGGTCACCGGGGAGCTGTTTTTT	CASSRNTGVTGELFF
TRBJ2-1	TRBV7-9	TRBD2	many	TGTGCCAGCAGCCCGCGGACTAGCGGGAGGAATGTTGAGCAGTTCTTC	CASSPRTSGRNVEQFF
TRBJ2-5	TRBV7-6	TRBD2	NA	TGTGCCAGCAGCTTAAGATTAGCGGGGCAAGAGACCCAGTACTTC	CASSLRLAGQETQYF
TRBJ2-1	TRBV7-9	TRBD2	NA	TGTGCCAGCAGCTTGGGGACTAGCGGGATGTCCAAGTCCAATGAGCAGTTCTTC	CASSLGTSGMSKSNEQFF
TRBJ2-3	TRBV12-3/TRBV12-4	NA	few	TGTGCCAGCAGTTACCAGCGGAGCACAGATACGCAGTATTTT	CASSYQRSTDTQYF
TRBJ2-1	TRBV12-3/TRBV12-4	NA	NA	TGTGCCAGCAGTTTCCAGCGGGCCGACAATGAGCAGTTCTTC	CASSFQRADNEQFF
TRBJ2-3	TRBV7-6	NA	few	TGTGCTAGCAGTAAATCCGGCGAAGTATCCCGCACAGATACGCAGTATTTT	CASSKSGEVSRTDTQYF